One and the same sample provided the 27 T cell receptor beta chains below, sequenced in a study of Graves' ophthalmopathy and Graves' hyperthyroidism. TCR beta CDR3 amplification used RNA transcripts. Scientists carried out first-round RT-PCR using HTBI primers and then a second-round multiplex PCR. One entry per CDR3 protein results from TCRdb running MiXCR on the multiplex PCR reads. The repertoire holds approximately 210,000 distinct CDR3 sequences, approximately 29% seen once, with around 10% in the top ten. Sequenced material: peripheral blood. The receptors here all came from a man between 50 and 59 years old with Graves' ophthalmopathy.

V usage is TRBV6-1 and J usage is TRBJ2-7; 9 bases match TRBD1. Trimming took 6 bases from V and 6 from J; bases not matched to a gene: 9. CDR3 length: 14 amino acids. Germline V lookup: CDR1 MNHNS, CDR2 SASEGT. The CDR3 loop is CASSSRTGAAEQYF. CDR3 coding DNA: TGTGCCAGCAGCTCGCGGACAGGGGCGGCCGAGCAGTACTTC.

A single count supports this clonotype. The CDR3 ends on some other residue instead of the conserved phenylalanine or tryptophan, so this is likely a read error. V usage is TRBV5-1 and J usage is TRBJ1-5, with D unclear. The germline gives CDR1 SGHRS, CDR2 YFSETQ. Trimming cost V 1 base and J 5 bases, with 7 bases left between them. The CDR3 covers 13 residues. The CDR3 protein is CASSLNRDQPQHL. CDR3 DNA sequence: TGCGCCAGCAGCTTGAACCGAGATCAGCCCCAGCATCTT.

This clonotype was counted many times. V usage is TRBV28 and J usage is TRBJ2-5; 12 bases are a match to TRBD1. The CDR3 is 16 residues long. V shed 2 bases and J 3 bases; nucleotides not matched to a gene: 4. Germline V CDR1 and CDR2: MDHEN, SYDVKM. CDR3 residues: CASSLLGQGAKETQYF. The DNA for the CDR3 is TGTGCCAGCAGTTTACTGGGACAGGGGGCGAAAGAGACCCAGTACTTC. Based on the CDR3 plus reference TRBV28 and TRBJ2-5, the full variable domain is DVKVTQSSRYLVKRTGEKVFLECVQDMDHENMFWYRQDPGLGLRLIYFSYDVKMKEKGDIPEGYSVSREKKERFSLILESASTNQTSMYLCASSLLGQGAKETQYFGPGTRLLVL.

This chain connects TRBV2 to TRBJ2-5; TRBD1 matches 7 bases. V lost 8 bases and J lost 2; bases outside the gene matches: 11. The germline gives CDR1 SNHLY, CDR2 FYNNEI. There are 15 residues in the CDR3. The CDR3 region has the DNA TGTGCCAGCGGAACTTGGGGCAGGGGGCAAGAGACCCAGTACTTC. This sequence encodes CASGTWGRGQETQYF.

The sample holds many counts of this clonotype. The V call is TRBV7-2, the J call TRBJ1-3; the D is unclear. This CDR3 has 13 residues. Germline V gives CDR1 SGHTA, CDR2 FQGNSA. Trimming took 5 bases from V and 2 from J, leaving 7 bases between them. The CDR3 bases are TGTGCCAGCAGCCCTGGGCCTGGAAACACCATATATTTT. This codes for CASSPGPGNTIYF.

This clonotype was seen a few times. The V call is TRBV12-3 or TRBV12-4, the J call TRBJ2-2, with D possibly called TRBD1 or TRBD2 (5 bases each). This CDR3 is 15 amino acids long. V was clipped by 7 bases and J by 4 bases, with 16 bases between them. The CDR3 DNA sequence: TGTGCCAGCATCGACGGGGACCCCACCACCGGGGAGCTGTTTTTT. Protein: CASIDGDPTTGELFF.

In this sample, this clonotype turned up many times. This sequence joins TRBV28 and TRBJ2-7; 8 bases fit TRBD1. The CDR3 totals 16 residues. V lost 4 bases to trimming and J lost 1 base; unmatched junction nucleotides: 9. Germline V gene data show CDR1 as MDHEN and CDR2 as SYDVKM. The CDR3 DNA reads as TGTGCCAGCAGTTCCTTCGGGGGACAGGCGTCCTACGAGCAGTACTTC. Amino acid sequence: CASSSFGGQASYEQYF.

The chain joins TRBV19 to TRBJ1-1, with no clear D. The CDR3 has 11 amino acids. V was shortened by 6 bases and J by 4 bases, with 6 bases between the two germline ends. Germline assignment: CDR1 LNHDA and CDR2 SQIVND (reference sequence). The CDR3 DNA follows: TGTGCCAGTAGATCGATCACTGAAGCTTTCTTT. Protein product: CASRSITEAFF.

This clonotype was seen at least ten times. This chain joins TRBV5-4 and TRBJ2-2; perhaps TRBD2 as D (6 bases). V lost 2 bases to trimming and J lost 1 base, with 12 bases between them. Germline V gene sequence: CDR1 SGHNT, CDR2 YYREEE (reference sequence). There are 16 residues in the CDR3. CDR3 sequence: CASSLRRDWNTGELFF. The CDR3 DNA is TGTGCCAGCAGCTTACGACGGGACTGGAACACCGGGGAGCTGTTTTTT.

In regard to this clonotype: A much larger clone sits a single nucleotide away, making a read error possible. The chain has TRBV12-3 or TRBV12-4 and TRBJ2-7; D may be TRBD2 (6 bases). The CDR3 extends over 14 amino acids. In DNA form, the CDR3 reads TGTGCAGTGAACCGGGACGGAGGGTCCTACGAGCAGTGCTTC. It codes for CAVNRDGGSYEQCF.

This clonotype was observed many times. In DNA, the CDR3 is TGCAGCGTGGGGGGACTAGCGGAAGAGACCCAGTACTTC. This encodes CSVGGLAEETQYF. The gene calls are TRBV29-1 and TRBJ2-5; 11 bases are a match to TRBD2. Germline loops: CDR1 SQVTM, CDR2 ANQGSEA. CDR3 length: 13 residues. J gave up 3 bases and V 6 bases, and 3 bases lay outside the gene matches.

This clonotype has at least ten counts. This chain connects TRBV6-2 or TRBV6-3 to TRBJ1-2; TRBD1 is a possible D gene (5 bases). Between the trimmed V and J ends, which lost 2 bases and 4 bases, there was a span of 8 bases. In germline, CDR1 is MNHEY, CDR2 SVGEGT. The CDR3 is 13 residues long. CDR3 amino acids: CASSYRQTYGYTF. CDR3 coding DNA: TGTGCCAGCAGTTACCGACAGACCTATGGCTACACCTTC.

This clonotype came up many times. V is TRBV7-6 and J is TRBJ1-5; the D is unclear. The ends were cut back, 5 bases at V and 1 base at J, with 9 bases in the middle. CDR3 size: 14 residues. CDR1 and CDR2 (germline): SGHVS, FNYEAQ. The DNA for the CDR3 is TGTGCCAGCAGCCAGGAGGTCAGCAATCAGCCCCAGCATTTT. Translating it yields CASSQEVSNQPQHF.

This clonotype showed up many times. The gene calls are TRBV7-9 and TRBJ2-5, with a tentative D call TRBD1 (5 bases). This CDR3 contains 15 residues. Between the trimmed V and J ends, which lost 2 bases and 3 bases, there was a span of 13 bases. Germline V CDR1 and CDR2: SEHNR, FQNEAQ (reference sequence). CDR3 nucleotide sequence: TGTGCCAGCAGCTTATTTTACCCAGGGAAAGAGACCCAGTACTTC. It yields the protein CASSLFYPGKETQYF.

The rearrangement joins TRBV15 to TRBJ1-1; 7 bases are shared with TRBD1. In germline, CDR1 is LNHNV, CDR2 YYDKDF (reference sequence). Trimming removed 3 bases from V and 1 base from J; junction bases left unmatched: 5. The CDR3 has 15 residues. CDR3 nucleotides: TGTGCCACCAGCAGGGGCGGGACAGCGAACACTGAAGCTTTCTTT. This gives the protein CATSRGGTANTEAFF.

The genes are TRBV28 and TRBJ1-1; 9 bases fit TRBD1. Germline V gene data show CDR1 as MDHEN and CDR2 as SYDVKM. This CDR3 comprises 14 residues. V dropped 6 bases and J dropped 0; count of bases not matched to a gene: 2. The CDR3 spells CASRTGGLNTEAFF. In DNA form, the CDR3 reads TGTGCCAGCAGGACAGGGGGGCTGAACACTGAAGCTTTCTTT.

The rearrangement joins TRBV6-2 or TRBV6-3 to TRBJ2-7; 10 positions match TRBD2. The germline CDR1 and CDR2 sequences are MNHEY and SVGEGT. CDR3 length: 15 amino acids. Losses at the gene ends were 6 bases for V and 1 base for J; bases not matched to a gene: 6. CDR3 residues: CASRIGTSESYEQYF. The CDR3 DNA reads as TGTGCCAGCAGAATCGGGACTAGCGAATCCTACGAGCAGTACTTC.

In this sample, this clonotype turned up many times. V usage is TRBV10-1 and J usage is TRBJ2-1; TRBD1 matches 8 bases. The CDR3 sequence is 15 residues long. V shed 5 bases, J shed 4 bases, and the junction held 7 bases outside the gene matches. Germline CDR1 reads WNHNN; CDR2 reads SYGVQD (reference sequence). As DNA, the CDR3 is TGCGCCAGCAGTCGCGACAGGGGTCGTTACAATGAGCAGTTCTTC. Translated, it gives CASSRDRGRYNEQFF.

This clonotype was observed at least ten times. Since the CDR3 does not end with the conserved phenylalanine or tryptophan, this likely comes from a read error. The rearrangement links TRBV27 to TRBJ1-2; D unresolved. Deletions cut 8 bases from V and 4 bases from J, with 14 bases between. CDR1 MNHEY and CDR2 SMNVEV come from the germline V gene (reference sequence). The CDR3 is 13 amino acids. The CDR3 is CASAVAPFYGYTL. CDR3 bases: TGTGCCAGCGCCGTAGCGCCTTTCTATGGCTACACCCTC.

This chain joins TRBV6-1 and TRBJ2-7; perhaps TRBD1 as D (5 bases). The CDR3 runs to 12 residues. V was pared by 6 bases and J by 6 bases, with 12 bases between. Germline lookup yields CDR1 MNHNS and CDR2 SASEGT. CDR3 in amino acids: CASRQQVAEQYF. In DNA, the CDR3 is TGTGCCAGCAGACAACAGGTGGCCGAGCAGTACTTC.

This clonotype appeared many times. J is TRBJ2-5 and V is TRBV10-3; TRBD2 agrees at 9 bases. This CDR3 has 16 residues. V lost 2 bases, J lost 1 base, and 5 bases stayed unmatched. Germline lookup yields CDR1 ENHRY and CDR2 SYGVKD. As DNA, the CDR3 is TGTGCCATCAGTGAGGGGCTAGCGGGATCCCAAGAGACCCAGTACTTC. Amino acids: CAISEGLAGSQETQYF.

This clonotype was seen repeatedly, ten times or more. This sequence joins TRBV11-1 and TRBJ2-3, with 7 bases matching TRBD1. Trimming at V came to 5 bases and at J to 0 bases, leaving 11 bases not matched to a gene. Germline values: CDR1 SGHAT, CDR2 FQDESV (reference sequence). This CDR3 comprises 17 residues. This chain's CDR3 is CASSPPSDRESTDTQYF. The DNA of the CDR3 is TGTGCCAGCAGCCCACCATCCGACAGGGAAAGCACAGATACGCAGTATTTT.

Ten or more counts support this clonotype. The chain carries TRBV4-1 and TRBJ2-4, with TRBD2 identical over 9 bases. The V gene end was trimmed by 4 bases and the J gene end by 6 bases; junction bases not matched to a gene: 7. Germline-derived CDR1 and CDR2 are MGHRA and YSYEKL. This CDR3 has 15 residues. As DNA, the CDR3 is TGCGCCAGCAGCCCCCCCCTGGGACTAGCAAACATTCAGTACTTC. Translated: CASSPPLGLANIQYF.

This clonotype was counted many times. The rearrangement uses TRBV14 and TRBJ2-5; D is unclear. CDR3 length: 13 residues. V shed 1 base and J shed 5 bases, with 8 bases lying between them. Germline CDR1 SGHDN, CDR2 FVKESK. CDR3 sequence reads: CASSQVATETQYF. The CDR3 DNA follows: TGTGCCAGCAGCCAAGTTGCGACCGAGACCCAGTACTTC.

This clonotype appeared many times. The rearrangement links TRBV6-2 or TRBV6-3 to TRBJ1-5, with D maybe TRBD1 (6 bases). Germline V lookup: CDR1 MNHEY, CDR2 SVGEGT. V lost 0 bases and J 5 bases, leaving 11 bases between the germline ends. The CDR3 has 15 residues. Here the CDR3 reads CASSYSRQEYQPQHF. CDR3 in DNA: TGTGCCAGCAGTTACTCAAGACAGGAGTATCAGCCCCAGCATTTT.

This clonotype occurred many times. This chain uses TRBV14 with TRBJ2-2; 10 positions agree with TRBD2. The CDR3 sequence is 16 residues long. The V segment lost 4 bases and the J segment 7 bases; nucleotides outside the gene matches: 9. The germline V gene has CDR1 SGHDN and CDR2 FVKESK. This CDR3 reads CASSRLTSGSGGELFF. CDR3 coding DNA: TGTGCCAGCAGCCGCCTGACTAGCGGGTCTGGCGGGGAGCTGTTTTTT.

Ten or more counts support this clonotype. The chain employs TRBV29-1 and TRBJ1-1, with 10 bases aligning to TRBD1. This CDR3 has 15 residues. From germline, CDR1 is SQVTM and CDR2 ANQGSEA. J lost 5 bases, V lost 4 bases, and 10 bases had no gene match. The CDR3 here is CSVGWMDRGRTEAFF. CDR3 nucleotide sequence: TGCAGCGTTGGATGGATGGACAGGGGGAGGACTGAAGCTTTCTTT.